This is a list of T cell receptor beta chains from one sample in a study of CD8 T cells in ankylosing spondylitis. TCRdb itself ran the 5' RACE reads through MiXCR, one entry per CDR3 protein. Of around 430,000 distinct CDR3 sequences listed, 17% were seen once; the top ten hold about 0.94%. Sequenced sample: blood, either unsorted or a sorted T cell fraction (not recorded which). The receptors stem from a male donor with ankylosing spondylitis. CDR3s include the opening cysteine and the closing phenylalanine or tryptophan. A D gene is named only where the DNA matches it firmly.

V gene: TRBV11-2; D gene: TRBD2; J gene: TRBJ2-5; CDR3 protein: CASSLSASGQETQYF
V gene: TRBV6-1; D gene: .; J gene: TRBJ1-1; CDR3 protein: CASRQGVGALLAFF
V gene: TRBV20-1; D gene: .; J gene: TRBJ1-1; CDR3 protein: CSAPDRAGNTEAFF
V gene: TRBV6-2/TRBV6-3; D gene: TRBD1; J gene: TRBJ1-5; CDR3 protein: CASSPRTGYNQPQHF
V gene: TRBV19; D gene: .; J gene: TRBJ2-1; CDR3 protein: CASSILSLGGDEQFF
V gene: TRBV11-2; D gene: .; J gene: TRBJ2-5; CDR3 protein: CASSLEGRQGETQYF
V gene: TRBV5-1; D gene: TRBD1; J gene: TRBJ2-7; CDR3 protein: CASSVWTGGTYEQYF
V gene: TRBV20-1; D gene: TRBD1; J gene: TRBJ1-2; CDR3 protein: CSAKTGWIYGYTF
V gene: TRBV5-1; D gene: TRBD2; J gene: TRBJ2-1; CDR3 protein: CASRTSGTGGGSYNEQFF
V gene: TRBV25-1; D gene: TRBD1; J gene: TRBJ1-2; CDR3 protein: CASRAGTDYGYTF
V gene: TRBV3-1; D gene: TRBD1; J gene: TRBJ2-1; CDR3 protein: CASSQVLGQGKKFF
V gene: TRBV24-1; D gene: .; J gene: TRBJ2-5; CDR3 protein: CATSDQYQETQYF
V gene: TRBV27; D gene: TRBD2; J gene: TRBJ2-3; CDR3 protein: CASSPSRLAGTDTQYF
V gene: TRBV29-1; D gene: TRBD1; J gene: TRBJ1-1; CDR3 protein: CSVDSYRGAEAFF
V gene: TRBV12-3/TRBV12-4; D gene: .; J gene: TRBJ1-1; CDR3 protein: CASSLALVGREAFF
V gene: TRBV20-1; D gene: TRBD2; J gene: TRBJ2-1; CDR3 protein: CSARDLSGGAYNEQFF
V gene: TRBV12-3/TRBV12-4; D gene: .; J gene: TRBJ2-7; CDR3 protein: CASSPSGTWGYEQYF
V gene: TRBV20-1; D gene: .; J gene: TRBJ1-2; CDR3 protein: CSARDLRATYGYTF
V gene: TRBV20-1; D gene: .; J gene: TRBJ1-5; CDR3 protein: CSAIETDYSNQPQHF
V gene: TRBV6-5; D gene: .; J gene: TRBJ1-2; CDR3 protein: CASSYSRGAGGYTF
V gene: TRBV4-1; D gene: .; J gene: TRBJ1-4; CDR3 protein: CASSQDRSRGSLIISVNEKLFF
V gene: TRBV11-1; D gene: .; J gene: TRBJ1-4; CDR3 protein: CASSLGWDRGATNEKLFF
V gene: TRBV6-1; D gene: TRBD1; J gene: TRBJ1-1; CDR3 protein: CASRRRGQTEAFF
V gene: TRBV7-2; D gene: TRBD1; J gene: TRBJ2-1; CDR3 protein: CASSSGPGQGYNEQFF
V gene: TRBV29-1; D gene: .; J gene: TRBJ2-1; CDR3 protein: CSVEGTGTYNEQFF
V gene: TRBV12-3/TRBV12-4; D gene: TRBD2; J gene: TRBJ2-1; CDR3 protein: CASRTLAGGPNEQFF
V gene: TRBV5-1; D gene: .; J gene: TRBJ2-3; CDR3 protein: CASSLGRQSTDTQYF